The 20 T cell receptor beta chains below come from one sample, sequenced in a study of cytomegalovirus exposure and HLA in healthy donors. PCR was performed using 60 Vbeta and 13 Jbeta primers. Clones were sequenced by immunoSEQ multiplex PCR, and TCRdb holds only the in-frame ones, with some missing. The sample contains some 150,000 clones, about 80% of which appear only once. Sequencing was done on a sample of PBMCs. The receptors here all came from a male donor in good health and CMV-seronegative.

The rearrangement uses TRBV4-2 and TRBJ2-7; 7 bases align to TRBD2. Trimming took 1 base from V and 7 from J; bases not matched to a gene: 10. The CDR3 has 15 residues. CDR1 and CDR2 from the germline V gene are LGHNA and YNFKEQ. The CDR3 DNA reads TGTGCCAGCAGCCAAGGTGCAGCGGGGAGTTGGGAGCAGTACTTC. It translates to CASSQGAAGSWEQYF.

This clone was seen only once. This chain connects TRBV30 to TRBJ2-5; TRBD1 matches at 8 bases. There are 13 residues in the CDR3. Trimming at V came to 7 bases and at J to 0 bases, leaving 4 bases not matched to a gene. Germline V lookup: CDR1 GTSNPN, CDR2 SVGIG (reference sequence). CDR3 DNA sequence: TGTGCCTCTTCCAGGGGGCACCAAGAGACCCAGTACTTC. Translating it yields CASSRGHQETQYF.

The V gene is TRBV29-1, the J gene TRBJ1-2; D is unresolved. V gave up 5 bases and J gave up 7 bases, with 14 bases separating them. The germline CDR1 and CDR2 sequences are SQVTM and ANQGSEA. This CDR3 is built from 12 residues. This CDR3 is CSVIPGMGGYTF. The CDR3 bases are TGCAGCGTTATTCCGGGGATGGGTGGCTACACCTTC.

The V call is TRBV30, the J call TRBJ1-1; TRBD1 matches 10 bases. Germline loops: CDR1 GTSNPN, CDR2 SVGIG (reference sequence). The junction had 2 bases not matched to a gene; V was cut back by 2 bases and J by 5 bases. The length of the CDR3 is 13 residues. The CDR3 region is CAWSRDRGTEAFF. The CDR3 DNA is TGTGCCTGGAGTCGGGACAGGGGAACTGAAGCTTTCTTT.

The J gene is TRBJ2-3, the V gene TRBV9; weak D call: TRBD2 (5 bases). In germline, CDR1 is SGDLS, CDR2 YYNGEE. The CDR3 is 14 amino acids. With 0 bases removed from V and 2 bases from J, the gap between germline ends came to 7 bases. The CDR3 sequence is CASSVGGDTDTQYF. The CDR3 nucleotides read TGTGCCAGCAGCGTAGGGGGAGACACAGATACGCAGTATTTT.

The chain recombines TRBV12-1 with TRBJ2-1; TRBD2, the D gene given by the table, was not confirmed from the DNA. TRBV12-1 is a documented pseudogene. The CDR3 has 15 amino acids. The DNA for the CDR3 is TGTGCCAGCAGCTTCGGCGGGAGGGCCTACAATGAGCAGTTCTTC. Translating it yields CASSFGGRAYNEQFF.

The gene calls are TRBV27 and TRBJ1-4, with D possibly TRBD1 on 6 matching bases. This CDR3 spans 15 amino acids. The V and J ends lost 5 bases and 7 bases respectively, with 17 bases between them. The germline CDR1 and CDR2 sequences are MNHEY and SMNVEV (reference sequence). The CDR3: CASSTYRDMGEKLFF. CDR3 in DNA: TGTGCCAGCAGTACCTACAGGGACATGGGTGAAAAACTGTTTTTT.

A note on this clone: An end of the junction does not agree with germline; a read error may underlie this. Other DNA sequences of this sample code for an identical CDR3. The chain is built from TRBV6-4 and TRBJ2-6; D perhaps matches TRBD1 (5 bases). CDR1 and CDR2 (germline): MRHNA, SNTAGT. The CDR3 sequence is 14 residues long. CDR3 sequence: CASSNSSGANVLTF. The DNA for the CDR3 is TGTGCCAGCTCCAATAGCTCTGGGGCCAATGTCCTGACTTTC.

The rearrangement links TRBV19 to TRBJ2-1; 8 bases match TRBD1. Losses at the gene ends were 4 bases for V and 9 bases for J; bases not matched to a gene: 2. In germline, CDR1 is LNHDA, CDR2 SQIVND (reference sequence). The CDR3 covers 12 residues. The CDR3 is CASSNRGFEQFF. CDR3 bases: TGTGCCAGTAGTAACAGGGGGTTTGAGCAGTTCTTC. Full variable domain (rest looked up from reference TRBV19 and TRBJ2-1): DGGITQSPKYLFRKEGQNVTLSCEQNLNHDAMYWYRQDPGQGLRLIYYSQIVNDFQKGDIAEGYSVSREKKESFPLTVTSAQKNPTAFYLCASSNRGFEQFFGPGTRLTVL.

The chain combines TRBV9 with TRBJ1-2, with a possible D match to TRBD1 (5 bases). Trimming took 3 bases from V and 7 from J, leaving 16 bases between them. Germline CDR1 and CDR2: SGDLS and YYNGEE. CDR3 length equals 14 residues. The CDR3 region has the DNA TGTGCCAGCAGCGCTAGGCAGGGAGGATTTGGCTACACCTTC. It yields the protein CASSARQGGFGYTF.

The J gene is TRBJ2-5, the V gene TRBV25-1; a possible D gene is TRBD1 (5 bases). The V and J ends lost 3 bases and 5 bases respectively, with 16 bases between them. This CDR3 has 15 residues. Per the germline V gene, CDR1 is MGHDK and CDR2 is SYGVNS. The CDR3 region is CASSDKGLGRETQYF. The DNA of the CDR3 is TGTGCCAGCAGTGATAAGGGTTTGGGGCGGGAGACCCAGTACTTC. Full variable domain (missing parts from reference TRBV25-1 and TRBJ2-5): EADIYQTPRYLVIGTGKKITLECSQTMGHDKMYWYQQDPGMELHLIHYSYGVNSTEKGDLSSESTVSRIRTEHFPLTLESARPSHTSQYLCASSDKGLGRETQYFGPGTRLLVL.

In its sample, this clone was seen a few times. V is TRBV5-4 and J is TRBJ2-2; TRBD2 agrees at 9 bases. The V gene's germline CDR1 is SGHNT and CDR2 YYREEE (reference sequence). The CDR3 consists of 16 residues. After removal of 4 bases from V and 2 bases from J, the junction contained 6 bases not matched to a gene. As DNA, the CDR3 is TGTGCCAGCAGCCCCCCTAGCGGGGTAAACACCGGGGAGCTGTTTTTT. Translation: CASSPPSGVNTGELFF.

This clone was counted only a few times. This chain uses TRBV7-9 with TRBJ2-1; 7 bases are shared with TRBD2. Per germline, CDR1 SEHNR and CDR2 FQNEAQ (reference sequence). This CDR3 is 15 amino acids long. The junction had 9 bases not matched to a gene; V was cut back by 6 bases and J by 4 bases. CDR3 protein: CASRPREGRYNEQFF. CDR3 nucleotide sequence: TGTGCCAGCAGACCAAGGGAGGGCCGTTACAATGAGCAGTTCTTC. The complete variable domain, with remaining parts taken from reference TRBV7-9 and TRBJ2-1, reads DTGVSQNPRHKITKRGQNVTFRCDPISEHNRLYWYRQTLGQGPEFLTYFQNEAQLEKSRLLSDRFSAERPKGSFSTLEIQRTEQGDSAMYLCASRPREGRYNEQFFGPGTRLTVL.

The CDR3 protein is CASSRGGKAADTQYF. DNA of the CDR3: TGTGCCAGCAGCCGCGGGGGGAAGGCGGCAGATACGCAGTATTTT. The chain is built from TRBV6-5 and TRBJ2-3; 8 bases are a match to TRBD2. In germline, CDR1 is MNHEY, CDR2 SVGAGI. This CDR3 has 15 residues. The V and J ends lost 6 bases and 4 bases, in that order; junction bases with no gene match: 9.

The V call is TRBV15, the J call TRBJ2-3; 8 nucleotides agree with TRBD2. The CDR3 has 16 residues. Germline-derived CDR1 and CDR2 are LNHNV and YYDKDF (reference sequence). V shed 5 bases, J shed 4 bases, and the junction held 11 bases outside the gene matches. The CDR3 here is CATSPDRVGRADTQYF. DNA for the CDR3: TGTGCCACCAGCCCGGACCGGGTCGGGAGGGCAGATACGCAGTATTTT.

This clone was seen a handful of times. This CDR3 reads CASSIDVGYGYTF. CDR3 nucleotide sequence: TGTGCCAGTAGTATTGATGTCGGCTATGGCTACACCTTC. The genes are TRBV19 and TRBJ1-2; D is ambiguous. The CDR3 consists of 13 residues. Germline V gene data show CDR1 as LNHDA and CDR2 as SQIVND (reference sequence). Trimming pared 3 bases from V and 4 bases from J, leaving 9 bases between.

The chain has TRBV27 and TRBJ1-5, with 7 bases aligning to TRBD1. CDR3 length: 14 residues. CDR1 is MNHEY, CDR2 SMNVEV, per germline (reference sequence). J gave up 4 bases and V 5 bases, and 5 bases lay outside the gene matches. CDR3 sequence reads: CASSIDRVNQPQHF. In DNA, the CDR3 is TGTGCCAGCAGTATAGACAGGGTGAATCAGCCCCAGCATTTT.

The chain recombines TRBV6-5 with TRBJ1-5, with D unresolved. CDR1 is MNHEY and CDR2 is SVGAGI in the germline V gene. V shed 6 bases and J shed 2 bases, with 14 bases lying between them. This CDR3 has 15 amino acids. The CDR3 bases are TGTGCCAGCAGACGGGGAACGGCGGGCAATCAGCCCCAGCATTTT. Protein: CASRRGTAGNQPQHF.

The rearrangement links TRBV7-6 to TRBJ2-1; 9 nucleotides match TRBD2. Trimming removed 1 base from V and 7 bases from J; junction bases left unmatched: 8. Germline V lookup: CDR1 SGHVS, CDR2 FNYEAQ. The CDR3 runs to 16 residues. For the CDR3, the DNA is TGTGCCAGCAGCTTAGTGCGGGAGGGCCGAGAAAATGAGCAGTTCTTC. Translation: CASSLVREGRENEQFF.

V is TRBV5-8 and J is TRBJ1-5; D gene uncertain. V was trimmed by 0 bases and J by 6 bases, leaving 7 bases between them. Looked up from germline, CDR1 is SGHTS and CDR2 is YDEGEE. The CDR3 is 13 residues long. The chain's CDR3 is CASSLVGAQPQHF. The CDR3 DNA reads TGTGCCAGCAGCTTGGTTGGAGCTCAGCCCCAGCATTTT. Based on the CDR3 plus reference TRBV5-8 and TRBJ1-5, the full variable domain is EAGVTQSPTHLIKTRGQQATLRCSPISGHTSVYWYQQALGLGLQFLLWYDEGEERNRGNFPPRFSGRQFPNYSSELNVNALELEDSALYLCASSLVGAQPQHFGDGTRLSIL.